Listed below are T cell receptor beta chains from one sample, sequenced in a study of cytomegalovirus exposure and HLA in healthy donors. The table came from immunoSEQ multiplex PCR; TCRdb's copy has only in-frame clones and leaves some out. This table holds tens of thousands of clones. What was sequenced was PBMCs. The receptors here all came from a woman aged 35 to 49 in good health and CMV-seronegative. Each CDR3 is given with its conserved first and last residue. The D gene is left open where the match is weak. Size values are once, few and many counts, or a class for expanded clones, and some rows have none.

cdr3_aa: CSARWGDDNSPLHF; cdr3_nt: TGCAGCGCCCGGTGGGGCGATGATAATTCACCCCTCCACTTT; d_call: -; j_call: TRBJ1-6; v_call: TRBV29-1; clone_size: -
cdr3_aa: CASSSDIRAYEQYF; cdr3_nt: TGTGCCAGCAGTTCCGACATTAGAGCCTACGAGCAGTACTTC; d_call: -; j_call: TRBJ2-7; v_call: TRBV28; clone_size: -
cdr3_aa: CASSPLGGNEQFF; cdr3_nt: TGTGCCAGCAGCCCACTCGGGGGCAATGAGCAGTTCTTC; d_call: -; j_call: TRBJ2-1; v_call: TRBV5-6; clone_size: -
cdr3_aa: CASSLEDRTSTDTQYF; cdr3_nt: TGCGCCAGCAGCTTGGAGGACAGGACTAGCACAGATACGCAGTATTTT; d_call: TRBD1; j_call: TRBJ2-3; v_call: TRBV5-1; clone_size: -
cdr3_aa: CASSSGQDPTEQYF; cdr3_nt: TGTGCCAGCAGTTCCGGACAGGATCCCACCGAGCAGTACTTC; d_call: TRBD1; j_call: TRBJ2-7; v_call: TRBV6-1; clone_size: -
cdr3_aa: CATSRERTSGGGGSTGELFF; cdr3_nt: TGTGCCACCAGCAGAGAAAGGACTAGCGGGGGAGGGGGGAGCACCGGGGAGCTGTTTTTT; d_call: TRBD2; j_call: TRBJ2-2; v_call: TRBV15; clone_size: large
cdr3_aa: CASSHQGLAGEAYEQYF; cdr3_nt: TGTGCCAGCAGCCATCAAGGCCTAGCGGGGGAAGCCTACGAGCAGTACTTC; d_call: TRBD2; j_call: TRBJ2-7; v_call: TRBV28; clone_size: -
cdr3_aa: CASSPGRLAGGPGKNIQYF; cdr3_nt: TGTGCCAGCTCCCCGGGTAGGCTAGCGGGAGGGCCAGGCAAAAACATTCAGTACTTC; d_call: TRBD2; j_call: TRBJ2-4; v_call: TRBV9; clone_size: -
cdr3_aa: CASSLFSGPQETQYF; cdr3_nt: TGTGCCAGCAGCTTATTTTCGGGTCCGCAAGAGACCCAGTACTTC; d_call: -; j_call: TRBJ2-5; v_call: TRBV7-2; clone_size: -
cdr3_aa: CASSTSDRTYGYTF; cdr3_nt: TGTGCCAGCAGTACCTCGGACAGAACCTATGGCTACACCTTC; d_call: -; j_call: TRBJ1-2; v_call: TRBV28; clone_size: -
cdr3_aa: CASSKVGGAKNIQYF; cdr3_nt: TGTGCCAGTAGCAAGGTAGGGGGAGCCAAAAACATTCAGTACTTC; d_call: -; j_call: TRBJ2-4; v_call: TRBV19; clone_size: -
cdr3_aa: CASSIDRDTSTDTQYF; cdr3_nt: TGTGCCAGTAGTATCGATCGGGACACTAGCACAGATACGCAGTATTTT; d_call: -; j_call: TRBJ2-3; v_call: TRBV19; clone_size: -
cdr3_aa: CASSLTSGQETQYF; cdr3_nt: TGTGCCAGCAGCCTGACTAGCGGGCAAGAGACCCAGTACTTC; d_call: TRBD2; j_call: TRBJ2-5; v_call: TRBV5-4; clone_size: -
cdr3_aa: CASSYLVNSPLHF; cdr3_nt: TGTGCCAGCAGCTACCTAGTCAATTCACCCCTCCACTTT; d_call: -; j_call: TRBJ1-6; v_call: TRBV7-6; clone_size: -
cdr3_aa: CASSPNSGGTDTQYF; cdr3_nt: TGTGCCAGCTCACCGAATAGCGGGGGGACAGATACGCAGTATTTT; d_call: TRBD2; j_call: TRBJ2-3; v_call: TRBV18; clone_size: -
cdr3_aa: CASSTGGGYGYTF; cdr3_nt: TGTGCCAGCAGTACGGGGGGCGGCTATGGCTACACCTTC; d_call: -; j_call: TRBJ1-2; v_call: TRBV19; clone_size: -
cdr3_aa: CASSLTGGRSYEQYF; cdr3_nt: TGTGCCAGCTCACTGACGGGGGGCCGCTCCTACGAGCAGTACTTC; d_call: -; j_call: TRBJ2-7; v_call: TRBV18; clone_size: -
cdr3_aa: CASSLGQGVGGYTF; cdr3_nt: TGTGCCAGCAGCCTGGGACAGGGGGTAGGAGGCTACACCTTC; d_call: TRBD1; j_call: TRBJ1-2; v_call: TRBV28; clone_size: -
cdr3_aa: CASSSPGLAVAKNIQYF; cdr3_nt: TGTGCCAGCAGTTCCCCCGGACTAGCGGTAGCCAAAAACATTCAGTACTTC; d_call: TRBD2; j_call: TRBJ2-4; v_call: TRBV28; clone_size: -
cdr3_aa: CASSLAMGHERTGELFF; cdr3_nt: TGTGCCAGCAGCTTAGCCATGGGCCATGAACGCACCGGGGAGCTGTTTTTT; d_call: -; j_call: TRBJ2-2; v_call: TRBV7-7; clone_size: -
cdr3_aa: CASSEGGGAYEQYF; cdr3_nt: TGTGCCAGCAGTGAAGGGGGAGGGGCCTACGAGCAGTACTTC; d_call: TRBD2; j_call: TRBJ2-7; v_call: TRBV6-1; clone_size: -
cdr3_aa: CASSIEASGYTYNEQFF; cdr3_nt: TGTGCCAGTAGTATAGAAGCTAGCGGTTATACTTACAATGAGCAGTTCTTC; d_call: TRBD2; j_call: TRBJ2-1; v_call: TRBV19; clone_size: -
cdr3_aa: CASSYLAYEQYF; cdr3_nt: TGTGCCAGCAGTTACTTAGCCTACGAGCAGTACTTC; d_call: -; j_call: TRBJ2-7; v_call: TRBV6-7; clone_size: -
cdr3_aa: CASSQDPTSYEQYF; cdr3_nt: TGCGCCAGCAGCCAAGACCCTACTAGCTACGAGCAGTACTTC; d_call: -; j_call: TRBJ2-7; v_call: TRBV4-1; clone_size: -
cdr3_aa: CASSEPGLGNTIYF; cdr3_nt: TGTGCCAGCAGTGAACCGGGATTGGGAAACACCATATATTTT; d_call: -; j_call: TRBJ1-3; v_call: TRBV25-1; clone_size: -
cdr3_aa: CASGGGRAWDTQYF; cdr3_nt: TGTGCCAGCGGAGGCGGGAGGGCCTGGGATACGCAGTATTTT; d_call: TRBD2; j_call: TRBJ2-3; v_call: TRBV6-5; clone_size: -